Here is one T cell receptor beta chain with its context. Its antigen is currently unknown. This CDR3 has 14 residues. CDR1 and CDR2 from the germline V gene are MDHEN and SYDVKM. V was pared by 6 bases and J by 5 bases, with 16 bases between. TCRdb re-analysed the reads in MiXCR, keeping a single row per CDR3 protein. The repertoire holds hundreds of thousands of distinct CDR3 sequences, with around 9.6% as singletons. The data were taken from a study of T cell repertoires in cytomegalovirus infection. Looking at the study overall: Public TCR beta signature analysis indicated the presence of both CMV infection and matching HLA type.

Study outcomes and limitations: The study found HLA-C-restricted CMV-specific TCR beta clonotypes dominating the ex vivo response.

The TCR was taken from a human donor in good health (CMV status not recorded). Some clones in this sample may be carry-over from other donors' samples. V gene TRBV28 combines with J gene TRBJ2-5, with D possibly being TRBD1 or TRBD2 (5 bases each). The sample consisted of PBMCs. The CDR3 sequence: CASRPGPPAETQYF. The CDR3 DNA reads as TGTGCCAGCAGACCGGGACCGCCGGCGGAGACCCAGTACTTC.